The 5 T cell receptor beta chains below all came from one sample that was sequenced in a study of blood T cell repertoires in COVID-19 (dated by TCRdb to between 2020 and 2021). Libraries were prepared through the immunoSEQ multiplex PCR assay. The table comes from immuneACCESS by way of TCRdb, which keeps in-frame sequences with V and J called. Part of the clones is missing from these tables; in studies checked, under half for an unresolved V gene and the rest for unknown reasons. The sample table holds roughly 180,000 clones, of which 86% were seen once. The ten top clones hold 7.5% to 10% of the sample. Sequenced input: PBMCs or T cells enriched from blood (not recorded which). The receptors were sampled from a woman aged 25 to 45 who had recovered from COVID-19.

Written as DNA, the CDR3 is TGTGCCAGCAGTTACTCTGGGGCTCAGGATGGGGAGACCCAGTACTTC. This sequence encodes CASSYSGAQDGETQYF. This sequence joins TRBV6-5 and TRBJ2-5, with TRBD1 as a possible D gene (5 bases). The CDR3 spans 16 residues. From germline, CDR1 is MNHEY and CDR2 SVGAGI. V lost 0 bases and J 5 bases, leaving 16 bases between the germline ends.

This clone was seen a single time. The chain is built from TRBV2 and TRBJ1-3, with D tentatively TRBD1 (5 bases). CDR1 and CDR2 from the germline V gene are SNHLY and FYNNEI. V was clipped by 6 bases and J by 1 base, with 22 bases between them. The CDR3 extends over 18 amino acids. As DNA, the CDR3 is TGTGCCAGCAGATCCCCACGACGCAGGGTCTCATCTGGAAACACCATATATTTT. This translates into CASRSPRRRVSSGNTIYF.

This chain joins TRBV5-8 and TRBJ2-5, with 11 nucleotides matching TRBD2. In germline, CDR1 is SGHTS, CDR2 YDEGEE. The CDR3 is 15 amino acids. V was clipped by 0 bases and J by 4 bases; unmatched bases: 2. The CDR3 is CASSLVLAGGETQYF. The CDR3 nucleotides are TGTGCCAGCAGCTTGGTTCTAGCGGGGGGAGAGACCCAGTACTTC.

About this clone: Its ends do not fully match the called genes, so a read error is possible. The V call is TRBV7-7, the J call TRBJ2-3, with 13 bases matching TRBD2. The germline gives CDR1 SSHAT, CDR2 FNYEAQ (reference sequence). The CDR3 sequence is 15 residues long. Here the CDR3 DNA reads TGTGCTAGCAGCTTAGGACTAGCGGGAGCAGATACGCAGTATTTT. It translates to CASSLGLAGADTQYF.

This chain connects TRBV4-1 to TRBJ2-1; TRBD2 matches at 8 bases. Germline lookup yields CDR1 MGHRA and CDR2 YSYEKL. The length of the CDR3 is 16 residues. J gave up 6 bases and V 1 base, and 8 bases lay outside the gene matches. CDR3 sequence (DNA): TGCGCCAGCAGCCAAGTCTCGGCTAGCGGGTTCAATGAGCAGTTCTTC. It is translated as CASSQVSASGFNEQFF.